The 19 T cell receptor beta chains reported below all come from one sample, sequenced in a study of blood T cell repertoires in COVID-19. Here immunoSEQ multiplex PCR was the method, and the copy in TCRdb shows in-frame clones only, minus some. The sample comprises 95,000 to 150,000 clones, around three quarters of which are singletons, and more than 15% rests with the top ten. The sample taken for sequencing was peripheral blood. The origin of the receptors is a man aged 60-69 years with active or convalescent COVID-19.

The chain joins TRBV10-3 to TRBJ1-6; D remains ambiguous. The CDR3 length is 12 residues. V lost 8 bases, J lost 8 bases, and 10 bases lay in between. Germline values: CDR1 ENHRY, CDR2 SYGVKD. CDR3 loop: CAIGRGDSPLHF. CDR3 DNA sequence: TGTGCCATCGGGCGGGGTGATTCACCCCTCCACTTT.

The J gene is TRBJ1-5, the V gene TRBV7-2; D is unclear. Per the germline V gene, CDR1 is SGHTA and CDR2 is FQGNSA. Trimming shortened V by 2 bases and J by 5 bases, and 7 bases separated the two germline ends. The CDR3 totals 13 residues. CDR3: CASSLTRDQPQHF. The CDR3, as DNA: TGTGCCAGCAGCTTAACCCGAGATCAGCCCCAGCATTTT.

The chain recombines TRBV6-5 with TRBJ2-5, with 8 bases matching TRBD1. This CDR3 is 16 amino acids long. V was pared by 0 bases and J by 4 bases, with 7 bases of the junction left unmatched. Germline V gives CDR1 MNHEY, CDR2 SVGAGI. CDR3 DNA sequence: TGTGCCAGCAGTTACTCGCCCACAGGGGGGAGAGAGACCCAGTACTTC. It encodes CASSYSPTGGRETQYF.

CDR3 nucleotide sequence: TGTGCCAGTAGTACCTACAGGGCCGGGGAGCTGTTTTTT. Residues: CASSTYRAGELFF. This chain links TRBV19 with TRBJ2-2; possible D gene TRBD1, 6 bases. V was shortened by 4 bases and J by 6 bases, with 9 bases between the two germline ends. CDR1 and CDR2 (germline): LNHDA, SQIVND (reference sequence). The CDR3 has 13 amino acids.

Here the CDR3 DNA reads TGCAGCGTTGAAGATGGGAGGGGCACCGGGGAGCTGTTTTTT. Residues: CSVEDGRGTGELFF. The chain combines TRBV29-1 with TRBJ2-2, with 7 nucleotides matching TRBD2. Germline trimming cut 0 bases from V and 4 bases from J; bases unmatched to any gene: 2. CDR3 length: 14 amino acids. Germline lookup yields CDR1 SQVTM and CDR2 ANQGSEA.

J is TRBJ2-7 and V is TRBV6-6; 8 nucleotides match TRBD2. The length of the CDR3 is 14 residues. Germline V gene lookup returns CDR1 MNHNY and CDR2 SVGAGI (reference sequence). V was clipped by 8 bases and J by 4 bases; unmatched bases: 10. The CDR3 reads CASAPQREKYEQYF. The DNA for the CDR3 is TGTGCCAGCGCCCCCCAGCGGGAGAAGTACGAGCAGTACTTC.

The gene calls are TRBV3-1 (or the pseudogene TRBV3-2) and TRBJ1-1; possibly TRBD1 for D (6 bases). With 7 bases removed from V and 5 bases from J, the gap between germline ends came to 14 bases. The CDR3 has 13 amino acids. Germline values: CDR1 LGHDT, CDR2 YNNKEL (reference sequence). The CDR3 region is CASIQGPGTEAFF. Here the CDR3 DNA reads TGTGCCAGCATACAGGGCCCCGGGACTGAAGCTTTCTTT.

J is TRBJ2-3 and V is TRBV5-1, with TRBD2 as a possible D gene (5 bases). CDR3 size: 12 residues. With 6 bases removed from V and 6 bases from J, the gap between germline ends came to 11 bases. CDR1 is SGHRS and CDR2 is YFSETQ in the germline V gene. CDR3 nucleotides: TGCGCCAGCACACCGGGCGGGGATACGCAGTATTTT. This gives the protein CASTPGGDTQYF.

This clone was found once. The chain links TRBV7-2 to TRBJ2-3; 7 nucleotides agree with TRBD2. The length of the CDR3 is 14 residues. Trimming removed 5 bases from V and 5 bases from J; junction bases left unmatched: 7. CDR1 is SGHTA and CDR2 is FQGNSA in the germline V gene. CDR3 amino acids: CASSARRELDTQYF. CDR3 DNA: TGTGCCAGCAGCGCCAGGCGGGAGTTAGATACGCAGTATTTT.

The chain combines TRBV6-6 with TRBJ1-2; tentative D call: TRBD1 (5 bases). Germline V lookup: CDR1 MNHNY, CDR2 SVGAGI (reference sequence). V dropped 6 bases and J dropped 3 bases, with 11 bases sitting between them. The CDR3 totals 13 residues. CDR3 region: CASSPPGDYGYTF. The CDR3 DNA is TGTGCCAGCAGCCCCCCGGGGGACTATGGCTACACCTTC.

This clone turned up a few times. The chain uses TRBV7-2 and TRBJ2-1; 10 nucleotides agree with TRBD2. CDR1 and CDR2 from the germline V gene are SGHTA and FQGNSA. The CDR3 has 16 residues. Unmatched junction bases numbered 8, after V lost 3 bases and J lost 6 bases. CDR3 in DNA: TGTGCCAGCAGCTTGAACCCTTTAGCGGGAGGCAATGAGCAGTTCTTC. Its protein product is CASSLNPLAGGNEQFF.

The J gene is TRBJ2-1, the V gene TRBV25-1; 8 nucleotides agree with TRBD2. Per the germline V gene, CDR1 is MGHDK and CDR2 is SYGVNS. Trimming cost V 1 base and J 10 bases; bases outside gene matches: 9. This CDR3 has 15 amino acids. DNA of the CDR3: TGTGCCAGCAGTGAATGGGCTAGCGGGCGGATGGAGCAGTTCTTC. This encodes CASSEWASGRMEQFF. Supplemented by reference TRBV25-1 and TRBJ2-1, the full variable domain reads EADIYQTPRYLVIGTGKKITLECSQTMGHDKMYWYQQDPGMELHLIHYSYGVNSTEKGDLSSESTVSRIRTEHFPLTLESARPSHTSQYLCASSEWASGRMEQFFGPGTRLTVL.

This chain uses TRBV7-2 with TRBJ2-7, with 10 bases aligning to TRBD1. The J segment lost 2 bases and the V segment lost 3 bases, leaving 4 bases of the junction unmatched. In germline, CDR1 is SGHTA, CDR2 FQGNSA. The CDR3 sequence is 15 residues long. The CDR3 DNA reads as TGTGCCAGCAGCTTGAGGGGGACAGGGGCCTACGAGCAGTACTTC. This sequence encodes CASSLRGTGAYEQYF.

The V and J genes are TRBV12-3 or TRBV12-4 and TRBJ2-1; unclear D gene. Trimming cost V 2 bases and J 6 bases, with 8 bases left between them. The CDR3 sequence is 13 residues long. CDR3 sequence reads: CASSLQARNEQFF. CDR3 nucleotide sequence: TGTGCCAGCAGTTTACAGGCCCGCAATGAGCAGTTCTTC.

The rearrangement joins TRBV30 to TRBJ1-2; the D gene is possibly TRBD1 (5 bases). The V and J ends lost 0 bases and 4 bases respectively, with 12 bases between them. The CDR3 runs 14 residues. CDR1 and CDR2 (germline): GTSNPN, SVGIG (reference sequence). CDR3 sequence reads: CAWSVGAGFYGYTF. The CDR3 nucleotides read TGTGCCTGGAGTGTAGGGGCAGGGTTCTATGGCTACACCTTC.

V usage is TRBV5-1 and J usage is TRBJ2-5; 8 positions match TRBD2. The CDR3 totals 16 residues. CDR1 and CDR2 from the germline V gene are SGHRS and YFSETQ. V was pared by 1 base and J by 1 base, with 6 bases of the junction left unmatched. CDR3 DNA: TGCGCCAGCAGCTTGCTTGCGGGAGGCCCCCAAGAGACCCAGTACTTC. The encoded protein is CASSLLAGGPQETQYF.

J is TRBJ2-5 and V is TRBV28; maybe TRBD2 (5 bases). The germline gives CDR1 MDHEN, CDR2 SYDVKM. This CDR3 contains 14 residues. The V end was cut by 4 bases, the J end by 4 bases, with 13 bases between. The CDR3 bases are TGTGCCAGCAGTTCAAGTCCGGGGAGAGAGACCCAGTACTTC. The encoded protein is CASSSSPGRETQYF.

This sequence joins TRBV6-1 and TRBJ2-7; TRBD2 matches 9 bases. J gave up 4 bases and V 6 bases, and 7 bases lay outside the gene matches. This CDR3 comprises 14 residues. Germline CDR1 and CDR2: MNHNS and SASEGT. CDR3 coding DNA: TGTGCCAGCAGGGATAGCGGGAGTCGGTACGAGCAGTACTTC. Encoded protein: CASRDSGSRYEQYF.

The chain links TRBV12-3 or TRBV12-4 to TRBJ2-5, with D possibly TRBD1 on 6 matching bases. Between the trimmed V and J ends, which lost 1 base and 5 bases, there was a span of 8 bases. The CDR3 is 13 residues long. CDR3 in DNA: TGTGCCAGCAGTTTAGGGGGGCAGGAGACCCAGTACTTC. This translates into CASSLGGQETQYF.